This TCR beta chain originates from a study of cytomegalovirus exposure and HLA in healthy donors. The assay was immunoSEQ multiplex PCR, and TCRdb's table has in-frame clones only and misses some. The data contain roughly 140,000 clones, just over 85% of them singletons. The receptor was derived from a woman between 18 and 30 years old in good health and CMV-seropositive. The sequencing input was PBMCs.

The CDR3 nucleotides are TGTGCCAGCAGTTACTACGGCGGGAGGGCCATGGAGCAGTTCTTC. Its translation: CASSYYGGRAMEQFF. V gene TRBV6-5 combines with J gene TRBJ2-1; 9 bases are shared with TRBD2. The germline V gene has CDR1 MNHEY and CDR2 SVGAGI. This CDR3 comprises 15 residues. The trim removed 1 base at V and 10 bases at J, leaving 8 bases unmatched.